The 28 T cell receptor beta chains reported below all come from one sample, sequenced in a study of blood T cell repertoires in COVID-19. Generated by immunoSEQ multiplex PCR, the TCRdb table keeps only in-frame clones and is missing some. The sample holds roughly 410,000 clones; about 89% are singletons and the top ten take 2.3%. Sequencing was performed on peripheral blood. These receptors all come from a woman aged 55-70 years with COVID-19, enrolled during active disease.

This rearrangement joins TRBV6-5 to TRBJ2-3, with D uncertain. The CDR3 covers 14 residues. V shed 7 bases and J shed 0 bases, with 11 bases lying between them. Germline-derived CDR1 and CDR2 are MNHEY and SVGAGI. CDR3: CASNQVQSTDTQYF. In DNA form, the CDR3 reads TGTGCCAGCAATCAGGTACAGAGCACAGATACGCAGTATTTT.

V usage is TRBV5-4 and J usage is TRBJ1-4; tentative D call: TRBD1 (6 bases). CDR3 length: 15 residues. Between the trimmed V and J ends, which lost 3 bases and 4 bases, there was a span of 13 bases. The germline gives CDR1 SGHNT, CDR2 YYREEE (reference sequence). In DNA, the CDR3 is TGTGCCAGCAGCTCCAGTGACAGGCTTAATGAAAAACTGTTTTTT. It encodes CASSSSDRLNEKLFF.

The V gene is TRBV6-5, the J gene TRBJ2-7; 9 bases match TRBD1. The CDR3 runs to 15 residues. From germline, CDR1 is MNHEY and CDR2 SVGAGI. Unmatched junction bases numbered 7, after V lost 2 bases and J lost 5 bases. CDR3 sequence reads: CASSYQGQGGHEQYF. The CDR3 DNA is TGTGCCAGCAGTTACCAGGGACAGGGAGGCCACGAGCAGTACTTC.

This chain connects TRBV2 to TRBJ1-6; possibly TRBD1 for D (5 bases). CDR3 size: 11 residues. Trimming removed 5 bases from V and 15 bases from J, with 11 bases in between. CDR1 is SNHLY and CDR2 is FYNNEI in the germline V gene. The CDR3 is CASSPTGILHF. CDR3 nucleotide sequence: TGTGCCAGCAGTCCAACAGGAATCCTCCACTTT.

This chain connects TRBV5-4 to TRBJ2-3; 8 bases are shared with TRBD2. With 3 bases clipped from V and 5 bases from J, the junction kept 2 bases outside the gene matches. This CDR3 spans 13 amino acids. CDR1 SGHNT and CDR2 YYREEE come from the germline V gene (reference sequence). DNA of the CDR3: TGTGCCAGCAGCTACGGGGGGGGAGATACGCAGTATTTT. Translation gives CASSYGGGDTQYF.

The V call is TRBV11-2, the J call TRBJ1-1; 7 bases are a match to TRBD1. The V segment lost 5 bases and the J segment 6 bases; nucleotides outside the gene matches: 9. Germline CDR1 reads SGHAT; CDR2 reads FQNNGV. The CDR3 spans 14 residues. For the CDR3, the DNA is TGTGCCAGCAGCCCACAGGGGTCAGGGGCTGAAGCTTTCTTT. Its protein is CASSPQGSGAEAFF.

A remark on this clone: Other DNA sequences in this specimen translate into the identical CDR3. The chain employs TRBV5-1 and TRBJ2-7, with 10 bases that match TRBD1. The CDR3 extends over 14 amino acids. V trimming: 2 bases; J trimming: 3 bases; junction bases outside the gene matches: 2. From germline, CDR1 is SGHRS and CDR2 YFSETQ. The DNA of the CDR3 is TGCGCCAGCAGCTTCGGACAGGGGGGCTACGAGCAGTACTTC. Amino acid sequence: CASSFGQGGYEQYF.

This rearrangement joins TRBV19 to TRBJ1-4, with 8 bases lining up with TRBD1. V lost 6 bases and J lost 2; bases outside the gene matches: 2. This CDR3 has 14 residues. Germline V lookup: CDR1 LNHDA, CDR2 SQIVND (reference sequence). The CDR3, as DNA: TGTGCCAGTAGCCACAGGGGGACTAATGAAAAACTGTTTTTT. It is translated as CASSHRGTNEKLFF.

The gene calls are TRBV18 and TRBJ1-2, with 7 nucleotides matching TRBD1. Per germline, CDR1 KGHSH and CDR2 LQKENI. This CDR3 has 14 amino acids. Germline trimming cut 3 bases from V and 1 base from J; bases unmatched to any gene: 2. The CDR3: CASSPGTVNYGYTF. The CDR3 bases are TGTGCCAGCTCACCTGGGACAGTTAACTATGGCTACACCTTC.

The table lists this clone with a count of one. The chain links TRBV11-1 to TRBJ2-3; TRBD2 might be the D (5 bases). Germline V gene data show CDR1 as SGHAT and CDR2 as FQDESV (reference sequence). The CDR3 runs 15 residues. V was pared by 1 base and J by 5 bases, with 13 bases between. CDR3 sequence: CASSLVWAGGDTQYF. The CDR3, as DNA: TGTGCCAGCAGCTTAGTTTGGGCAGGAGGAGATACGCAGTATTTT.

The chain recombines TRBV5-8 with TRBJ2-3; 7 nucleotides match TRBD1. V shed 4 bases, J shed 3 bases, and the junction held 8 bases outside the gene matches. The CDR3 extends over 15 amino acids. Germline loops: CDR1 SGHTS, CDR2 YDEGEE. The CDR3 coding sequence is TGTGCCAGCAGCCACAGGGGATTTGCAACAGATACGCAGTATTTT. The encoded protein is CASSHRGFATDTQYF.

The table lists this clone with a count of one. The chain employs TRBV6-1 and TRBJ1-1, with 8 nucleotides matching TRBD1. This CDR3 region has 19 residues. Germline CDR1 and CDR2: MNHNS and SASEGT. The V and J ends lost 1 base and 3 bases, in that order; junction bases with no gene match: 16. The CDR3 sequence: CASSEGDRTGRLRDTEAFF. The DNA of the CDR3 is TGTGCCAGCAGTGAAGGGGACAGGACAGGGCGTCTAAGGGACACTGAAGCTTTCTTT.

The chain uses TRBV5-8 and TRBJ1-5, with D possibly being TRBD1 (6 bases). V lost 5 bases and J lost 2, with 14 bases in between. The germline V gene encodes CDR1 SGHTS and CDR2 YDEGEE. The CDR3 spans 15 residues. In DNA, the CDR3 is TGTGCCAGCAGTAGGGGGGGTAGGGGCAATCAGCCCCAGCATTTT. This gives the protein CASSRGGRGNQPQHF.

The chain links TRBV9 to TRBJ1-4, with 7 bases lining up with TRBD1. The CDR3 runs to 15 residues. The germline gives CDR1 SGDLS, CDR2 YYNGEE. Trimming took 4 bases from V and 8 from J; bases not matched to a gene: 11. DNA for the CDR3: TGTGCCAGCAGCTTTACGACAGGGCCCGAAGAAAAACTGTTTTTT. Translated: CASSFTTGPEEKLFF.

The chain is built from TRBV7-9 and TRBJ1-3; D is undetermined. Germline loops: CDR1 SEHNR, CDR2 FQNEAQ (reference sequence). The CDR3 length is 12 residues. V lost 4 bases and J 4 bases, leaving 5 bases between the germline ends. Here the CDR3 DNA reads TGTGCCAGCAGCTCTGTCGGAAACACCATATATTTT. It yields the protein CASSSVGNTIYF.

J is TRBJ1-1 and V is TRBV7-3; 10 nucleotides agree with TRBD1. The V segment lost 4 bases and the J segment 1 base; nucleotides outside the gene matches: 3. The CDR3 runs 15 residues. Germline-derived CDR1 and CDR2 are SGHTA and FQGTGA. The CDR3 spells CASSSTGGANTEAFF. In nucleotides, the CDR3 is TGTGCCAGCAGCTCGACAGGGGGCGCGAACACTGAAGCTTTCTTT.

V is TRBV27 and J is TRBJ1-2, with D possibly TRBD1 on 5 matching bases. Germline values: CDR1 MNHEY, CDR2 SMNVEV (reference sequence). V lost 0 bases, J lost 8 bases, and 10 bases lay in between. The CDR3 is 13 amino acids. The CDR3 spells CASSLSRQGGYTF. The CDR3 DNA reads TGTGCCAGCAGTTTATCGCGTCAGGGAGGCTACACCTTC.

The gene calls are TRBV5-4 and TRBJ2-5, with 8 bases aligning to TRBD2. The V gene end was trimmed by 1 base and the J gene end by 3 bases; junction bases not matched to a gene: 8. There are 16 residues in the CDR3. In germline, CDR1 is SGHNT, CDR2 YYREEE (reference sequence). This CDR3 reads CASSLIRAGGEETQYF. Here the CDR3 DNA reads TGTGCCAGCAGCTTGATCAGGGCGGGGGGCGAAGAGACCCAGTACTTC. Full variable domain (missing parts from reference TRBV5-4 and TRBJ2-5): ETGVTQSPTHLIKTRGQQVTLRCSSQSGHNTVSWYQQALGQGPQFIFQYYREEENGRGNFPPRFSGLQFPNYSSELNVNALELDDSALYLCASSLIRAGGEETQYFGPGTRLLVL.

V gene TRBV29-1 combines with J gene TRBJ1-1, with D perhaps matching TRBD1 (5 bases). CDR1 is SQVTM, CDR2 ANQGSEA, per germline. Trimming left V 3 bases short and J 2 bases short, with 13 bases between. The CDR3 is 14 amino acids. The CDR3, as DNA: TGCAGCGTTGAGGTGAAGACAGTCAACACTGAAGCTTTCTTT. Translated: CSVEVKTVNTEAFF.

The V and J genes are TRBV9 and TRBJ2-2; 7 bases fit TRBD1. The CDR3 runs 16 residues. Germline CDR1 SGDLS, CDR2 YYNGEE. Germline trimming cut 4 bases from V and 1 base from J; bases unmatched to any gene: 7. The CDR3 sequence is CASSPRPGGNTGELFF. CDR3 sequence (DNA): TGTGCCAGCAGCCCTAGGCCAGGGGGGAACACCGGGGAGCTGTTTTTT.

V and J are TRBV14 and TRBJ1-4, with TRBD1 identical over 7 bases. CDR1 is SGHDN and CDR2 is FVKESK in the germline V gene. The CDR3 contains 16 residues. J lost 3 bases, V lost 5 bases, and 9 bases had no gene match. In DNA, the CDR3 is TGTGCCAGCAGCTATACCAGGGGGGTTGCTAATGAAAAACTGTTTTTT. The encoded protein is CASSYTRGVANEKLFF.

This clone was seen a handful of times. The chain is built from TRBV6-6 and TRBJ2-5; either TRBD1 or TRBD2 may fit D (5 bases each). Germline V gene data show CDR1 as MNHNY and CDR2 as SVGAGI (reference sequence). Trimming stripped 6 bases from V and 5 bases from J, with 13 bases between. The CDR3 covers 13 residues. Here the CDR3 reads CASSRGAGETQYF. CDR3 DNA sequence: TGTGCCAGCAGCCGAGGGGCCGGGGAGACCCAGTACTTC.

V usage is TRBV5-1 and J usage is TRBJ1-3, with 11 bases that match TRBD1. The CDR3 totals 15 residues. The J segment lost 6 bases and the V segment lost 2 bases, leaving 4 bases of the junction unmatched. CDR1 SGHRS and CDR2 YFSETQ come from the germline V gene. The DNA for the CDR3 is TGCGCCAGCAGCTTACCGGGACAGGGGGAAAACACCATATATTTT. It yields the protein CASSLPGQGENTIYF.

V is TRBV2 and J is TRBJ2-3; D perhaps matches TRBD2 (7 bases). Germline CDR1 reads SNHLY; CDR2 reads FYNNEI. The ends were cut back, 6 bases at V and 0 bases at J, with 19 bases in the middle. The CDR3 extends over 17 amino acids. CDR3 coding DNA: TGTGCCAGCAGGAGGGGGGGGATAGCGAGTAGCACAGATACGCAGTATTTT. Residues: CASRRGGIASSTDTQYF.

This clone has a handful of counts. This chain joins TRBV6-5 and TRBJ1-6; TRBD1 aligns across 7 bases. The junction had 8 bases not matched to a gene; V was cut back by 6 bases and J by 6 bases. The CDR3 spans 15 residues. Germline CDR1 and CDR2: MNHEY and SVGAGI. This chain's CDR3 is CASRLGQASNSPLHF. For the CDR3, the DNA is TGTGCCAGCAGACTCGGACAGGCGAGTAATTCACCCCTCCACTTT.

The chain is built from TRBV4-1 and TRBJ2-1, with D possibly matching TRBD1 (6 bases). Germline V CDR1 and CDR2: MGHRA, YSYEKL. The CDR3 runs to 13 residues. Trimming pared 4 bases from V and 10 bases from J, leaving 14 bases between. CDR3 in amino acids: CASSRLTGAEQFF. In DNA, the CDR3 is TGCGCCAGCAGCCGTCTGACAGGCGCGGAGCAGTTCTTC.

The chain links TRBV7-8 to TRBJ1-4, with 8 bases identical to TRBD1. With 5 bases clipped from V and 2 bases from J, the junction kept 7 bases outside the gene matches. The germline CDR1 and CDR2 sequences are SGHVS and FQNEAQ. CDR3 length equals 16 residues. CDR3 residues: CASSVRPGGTNEKLFF. In DNA, the CDR3 is TGTGCCAGCAGCGTACGACCAGGGGGCACTAATGAAAAACTGTTTTTT. Full variable domain (missing parts from reference TRBV7-8 and TRBJ1-4): GAGVSQSPRYKVAKRGQDVALRCDPISGHVSLFWYQQALGQGPEFLTYFQNEAQLDKSGLPSDRFFAERPEGSVSTLKIQRTQQEDSAVYLCASSVRPGGTNEKLFFGSGTQLSVL.

The rearrangement links TRBV18 to TRBJ2-6, with D possibly being TRBD1 (5 bases). The CDR3 extends over 16 amino acids. Germline V gene data show CDR1 as KGHSH and CDR2 as LQKENI. V dropped 1 base and J dropped 4 bases, with 11 bases sitting between them. The CDR3 here is CASSPLTGGGANVLTF. In DNA form, the CDR3 reads TGTGCCAGCTCACCACTCACAGGCGGCGGGGCCAACGTCCTGACTTTC. The complete variable domain, with remaining parts taken from reference TRBV18 and TRBJ2-6, reads NAGVMQNPRHLVRRRGQEARLRCSPMKGHSHVYWYRQLPEEGLKFMVYLQKENIIDESGMPKERFSAEFPKEGPSILRIQQVVRGDSAAYFCASSPLTGGGANVLTFGAGSRLTVL.